The T cell receptor (beta chain) described here comes from a study of cytomegalovirus exposure and HLA in healthy donors (dated by TCRdb to about 2017). About the full investigation: An earlier analysis of roughly 570 of the donors reported around 280 Gb of sequence data and 95 million to 140 million unique TCR beta sequences obtained from roughly 170 million T cells. Rather than drawing on any new phenotypic data, the later analysis identified candidate immune exposures from TCR beta sequences and the way those sequences occurred across donors. Class I and class II HLA loci were covered by the typing at four-digit resolution. An early release that covered around 590 HLA-typed donors contained about 300 gigabases of sequencing data and 85 million to 100 million unique TCR sequences. The study used immunosequencing to profile the T cell repertoires of under 700 subjects and linked those repertoires to cytomegalovirus serostatus. A later genetic analysis used genome-wide SNP genotypes for about three fifths of the 666 donors, treating that subset as a discovery cohort. Across approximately 400 genotyped donors of the cohort, an average of roughly 200,000 unique TCR beta nucleotide sequences per donor were sequenced, and roughly 18% of those sequences were non-productive. Among the 398 genotyped donors, approximately 81% belonged to the genetic ancestry cluster associated with self-reported Caucasian donors. To decide whether each TCR beta V gene segment behaved as functional or pseudogenic, an earlier analysis of nearly 600 of the donors relied on high-throughput TCR beta sequencing. Alongside the repertoire data, information on donor age, sex, ethnicity and CMV serostatus was compiled. Four or five DR-DQ haplotypes were handled as single units for association and clustering because linkage in the cohort was strong. The study was designed to test whether signatures of past pathogen exposure could be identified by cataloging public T cell receptors. The study combined high-throughput TCR immunosequencing, statistical association of individual TCRs with disease status, and machine learning to predict cytomegalovirus infection status. Typing coverage differed by locus: A, B, C, DRB1 and DQB1 were typed in roughly 629-630 donors, DQA1 in roughly 510, DPA1 in around 610, and DPB1 in approximately 450. Every discovery cohort repertoire had been produced on one sequencing platform. A later analysis re-analyzed previously published TCR beta repertoires from 500 to 700 donors and added high-resolution HLA genotyping to study TCR occurrence patterns. Along with the approximately 650-subject first cohort, a separate validation cohort of approximately 110 different subjects was used. On the study overall, not on this receptor specifically: According to the authors, the approach could potentially be generalized to other disease states and immunological phenotypes. Specific HLA alleles were associated with 15,000 to 20,000 TCR beta sequences at a false discovery rate of 0.05 in a later analysis. A later analysis found that TCR association rates varied across HLA loci, with DRB1 alleles showing the most associated TCRs and HLA-C alleles the fewest. Several of the top co-occurrence clusters appeared to be linked to parvovirus B19, influenza, CMV and Epstein-Barr virus, according to a later analysis. Because some donors lacked HLA typing at each locus, the association tests relied only on the typed subset. Compared with equally common non-associated chains, HLA-associated TCR beta chains in a later analysis were more clonally expanded and had lower generation probabilities. A group of highly shared sequence variants was considered likely to be a technical artifact of the sequencing pipeline. The presence/absence analyses assumed that sequencing depth was roughly uniform across donors, and that assumption may not be true. In this cohort, only TCR beta chains were sequenced, and detectable features were limited by the absence of alpha or paired-chain data. According to a later genetic analysis, donors in an Asian-associated ancestry cluster had fewer N-insertions in productive TCRs than the roughly 700-donor mean. In vitro tests confirmed that a few of the cytomegalovirus-associated TCR beta chains recognize cytomegalovirus antigens. Linkage disequilibrium might explain the correlated functional status among segregating V segments, but an unknown experimental factor could not be excluded. In an earlier analysis of approximately 600 of the donors, most TCR beta V segments were observed in productive rearrangements about 90% or about 30% of the time, broadly matching IMGT annotations. Most TCR sequences were seen in very few donors, while some public TCRs were found in many individuals. A further reported finding was that TCR beta sequences accurately predicted the HLA-A and HLA-B alleles for most subjects in the first cohort. The classifier was reported to diagnose cytomegalovirus status with high specificity and sensitivity in both the original and validation cohorts. CMV serostatus was the only immune exposure information available for the cohort. In a later genetic analysis, a missense DCLRE1C variant was associated with V-gene and J-gene trimming of TCR beta chains, and the association was replicated in an independent cohort. In a later analysis, most CMV-associated TCR beta chains were found to appear HLA-restricted, with HLA associations seemingly driven largely by CMV exposure. The study listed 164 TCR beta chains as associated with cytomegalovirus. Assigning TCR associations to individual alleles was difficult when HLA alleles, especially DR and DQ, strongly co-occurred. Around 16 rarely observed V segments, including chromosome 9 orphons, were excluded from the earlier analysis of a few hundred of the donors because counts were too low.

As regards this clone: Its antigen is not yet known.

The cohort consisted of approximately 690 healthy bone marrow donors. At the time of sampling, all cohort members were nominally healthy, though unrecorded immune exposures were likely present. The donor tested CMV seropositive, placing the donor among the roughly 300 seropositive members of the cohort. Each donor provided a peripheral blood sample, and peripheral blood mononuclear cells were used for TCR beta sequencing. The Qiagen DNeasy Blood Extraction Kit was used to extract genomic DNA from the blood cell samples. The library was generated by the immunoSEQ multiplex PCR assay. For the multiplex PCR, a mixture combining 60 forward primers for TCR Vbeta segments and 13 reverse primers for TCR Jbeta segments was used. The CDR3 region of rearranged TCR beta genes was amplified from genomic DNA with a multiplex PCR assay. The Illumina HiSeq System was used to sequence the amplified TCR beta libraries as 87-base-pair reads. The source study handled its data this way. A later analysis tallied around 80 million unique TCR beta chains across the 550 to 850 repertoires, and about 10 million of those chains were shared by two or more donors. A nearest-neighbor algorithm error-corrected the raw reads and collapsed the reads into unique sequences, merging closely related sequences to remove PCR and sequencing errors. To assign V, D and J gene segments, CDR3 sequences were aligned to IMGT reference sequences. Each retained sequence needed at least a six-nucleotide match to both a V gene segment and a J gene segment. A rearrangement was called productive if the CDR3 had no stop codons and remained in frame with V and J, and every other rearrangement was called non-productive. Following IMGT convention, CDR3 was defined as the stretch from the second conserved V-encoded cysteine up to the conserved J-encoded phenylalanine. Sequences without an unambiguous match to a single V gene segment were excluded from the earlier analysis of approximately 600 of the donors. An earlier analysis of several hundred of the donors called V segments functional above 56.7% productive rearrangements and segregating when the between-donor standard deviation exceeded 5%. A statistical classification framework was built for diagnosing cytomegalovirus status from the catalog of TCR beta chain sequences. V and J gene assignment, in a later analysis, came from comparing TCR nucleotide sequences with IMGT/GENE-DB human TR gene sequences. In a later analysis, CDR3 sequences and most-parsimonious VDJ recombination scenarios were assigned using the TCRdist pipeline. A later analysis defined each TCR beta chain by its CDR3 amino acid sequence plus V-gene family, and excluded reads lacking a unique V-gene family. As a way to deal with suspected cross-contamination and a sequencing artifact, a later analysis dropped more than 500 nucleotide sequences that were highly shared and had low generation probability. For each public chain, a later analysis derived a clonal expansion index from normalized ranks of inferred template counts within each repertoire. Generation probabilities in a later analysis came from a VDJ recombination model fitted to out-of-frame rearrangements, and those results were checked against IGoR. In a later analysis, hypergeometric tests were used to score TCR-TCR, TCR-HLA and TCR-CMV co-occurrence, with a repertoire-size bias correction applied to TCR pairs. To estimate false discovery rates, a later analysis permuted the HLA or CMV assignments 20 times. A later analysis grouped co-occurring TCRs with DBSCAN, adding TCRdist sequence similarity when clustering within HLA-allele-positive subsets. For co-occurrence clustering, repertoires with fewer than 30,000 or more than 120,000 public chains were excluded, along with about five repertoires with anomalous nucleotide sharing. TCRdb re-hosts the immuneACCESS table, in-frame sequences only. Its copies lack some clones; in the studies checked, an unresolved V gene accounts for under half of them, and the cause for the rest is not known. V and J calls and clone size follow that table, whereas D and trimming were derived from the DNA. The table of this sample itemizes about 120,000 clones. Roughly 1.7% of the sample comes from the top ten.

The specimen was PBMCs. The sequence derives from a woman between 40 and 50 years old in good health and CMV-seropositive.

CDR3 protein: CAWGRLGTPAAIRTQYF. The nucleotides read TGTGCCTGGGGCCGCCTAGGGACACCGGCCGCGATAAGGACGCAGTATTTT. This chain is built from TRBV30 and TRBJ2-3; a tentative D match to TRBD1 spans 6 bases. Measured from the cysteine to the phenylalanine, the CDR3 is 17 residues long. Only the CDR3 DNA is retained, 51 bases long and in frame from the first base. The germline V gene (reference sequence) gives CDR1 as GTSNPN and CDR2 as SVGIG. Trimming costs V 5 bases and J 9 bases, and their ends lie 30 bases apart.